Listed below are T cell receptor beta chains from one sample, sequenced in a study of cytomegalovirus exposure and HLA in healthy donors. Profiled with immunoSEQ multiplex PCR; TCRdb holds only in-frame clones, not every one. Of roughly 150,000 clones listed, roughly nine tenths were seen once; the top ten hold 5% to 7%. The sample comprised PBMCs. These TCRs come from a woman in her thirties in good health and CMV-seronegative. CDR3s include the opening cysteine and the closing phenylalanine or tryptophan. Fields, in order: V gene, D gene, J gene, clone size, CDR3 DNA, CDR3 protein. D genes are given only for firm matches. Only some rows state a clone size, as once, few, many or a class for expanded clones.

TRBV25-1,.,TRBJ1-1,.,TGTGCCAGCAGTGAATGGGACACTGAAGCTTTCTTT,CASSEWDTEAFF
TRBV7-2,TRBD1,TRBJ1-2,.,TGTGCCAGCAGCACAAGACAGGGGACCCCCCTATATGGCTACACCTTC,CASSTRQGTPLYGYTF
TRBV29-1,TRBD1,TRBJ1-3,.,TGCAGCGTGAGAGACAGGGCCCCTGGAAACACCATATATTTT,CSVRDRAPGNTIYF
TRBV7-2,.,TRBJ2-7,.,TGTGCCAGCAGCCCCGGTGGCGGGCCCACCTACGAGCAGTACTTC,CASSPGGGPTYEQYF
TRBV19,.,TRBJ1-5,.,TGTGCCAGTAGTATCTGGCAGGGAAACCAGCCCCAGCATTTT,CASSIWQGNQPQHF
TRBV7-3,TRBD2,TRBJ2-2,once,TGTGCCAGCAGCCCTAGCGGGGGGAACACCGGGGAGCTGTTTTTT,CASSPSGGNTGELFF
TRBV27,TRBD1,TRBJ2-7,.,TGTGCCAGCAGTAAAAACAGGGGGTACGAGCAGTACTTC,CASSKNRGYEQYF
TRBV4-3,TRBD1,TRBJ1-2,.,TGCGCCAGCAGCCAAGCCCGCGAGGGGGCAGAGGGCTACACCTTC,CASSQAREGAEGYTF
TRBV7-8,.,TRBJ1-6,.,TGTGCCAGCAGCTCAGGGGTAGGGTGGGATTCACCCCTCCACTTT,CASSSGVGWDSPLHF
TRBV29-1,.,TRBJ1-1,.,TGCAGCGTTGTCAGGGATACTGAAGCTTTCTTT,CSVVRDTEAFF
TRBV10-3,.,TRBJ2-2,.,TGTGCCATCAGTGAGTTGCGTAACACCGGGGAGCTGTTTTTT,CAISELRNTGELFF
TRBV7-8,.,TRBJ2-2,once,TGTGCCAGCAGCTTACCTGTAGGGGGTCGTACCGGGGAGCTGTTTTTT,CASSLPVGGRTGELFF
TRBV10-3,TRBD1,TRBJ2-7,.,TGTGCCATCAGAAAAACCGGGACAGAGACCTACGAGCAGTACTTC,CAIRKTGTETYEQYF
TRBV15,.,TRBJ1-2,.,TGTGCCACCAGCAGCGACACGTGGGGCTACACCTTC,CATSSDTWGYTF
TRBV4-3,TRBD2,TRBJ2-1,.,TGCGCCAGCAGCCAGTCGACTAGCGGGAGGAATGAGCAGTTCTTC,CASSQSTSGRNEQFF
TRBV4-3,.,TRBJ2-1,.,TGCGCCAGCAGCCAAGAGCTCGGGGGATTATCTCACAATGAGCAGTTCTTC,CASSQELGGLSHNEQFF
TRBV7-6,TRBD1,TRBJ2-7,.,TGTGCCAGCAGCTTAGACAGGGGGTTGCGGGAGCAGTACTTC,CASSLDRGLREQYF
TRBV7-6,TRBD1,TRBJ2-2,.,TGTGCCAGCAGCGGGACAGGGGGGACCGGGGAGCTGTTTTTT,CASSGTGGTGELFF
TRBV4-3,.,TRBJ1-6,.,TGCGCCAGCAGCCAGGATTTGTCCACAGGGAATAATTCACCCCTCCACTTT,CASSQDLSTGNNSPLHF
TRBV9,.,TRBJ2-2,.,TGTGCCAGCAGCGCCCGACGGACGACAGGGAACACCGGGGAGCTGTTTTTT,CASSARRTTGNTGELFF
TRBV6-5,TRBD2,TRBJ2-3,.,TGTGCCAGCAGTTATGCGGGGGGAGCAGATACGCAGTATTTT,CASSYAGGADTQYF
TRBV5-4,.,TRBJ2-7,.,TGTGCCAGCAGCCTGGGTCTGGGACCTACCTACGAGCAGTACTTC,CASSLGLGPTYEQYF
TRBV5-1,TRBD2,TRBJ2-1,.,TGCGCCAGCAGCTTTAGCGGGGGAGGGAATGAGCAGTTCTTC,CASSFSGGGNEQFF
TRBV7-9,.,TRBJ1-2,.,TGTGCCAGCAGCTTAGCGCCAGTGGGGCCCCATGGCTACACCTTC,CASSLAPVGPHGYTF